The sequence of this T cell receptor beta chain was determined in a study of shared clonotypes between healthy human individuals. Study at large: Per donor, CD8 memory used one plate, CD8 naive used two, CD4 memory used three and CD4 naive used three. Study-level results: Estimated clonotype richness was generally higher in naive than memory subsets.

Concerning this clone itself: Its matching antigen is unknown.

The assay ran at deep level. The method was immunoSEQ multiplex PCR; TCRdb's version includes in-frame clones alone and lacks a portion of them. Here the sample spans over 400,000 clones, 90% to 96% being singletons. Germline CDR1 KGHSH, CDR2 LQKENI. V lost 3 bases, J lost 5 bases, and 11 bases lay in between. The CDR3 has 14 amino acids. The chain combines TRBV18 with TRBJ2-1; a possible D gene is TRBD2 (6 bases). This TCR was sampled from a woman aged 25 to 39 in good health. The source material was naive CD4+ T cells sorted from blood. Specified subset: CD45RA+ positively selected. The CDR3 loop is CASSPYSGDNEQFF. Here the CDR3 DNA reads TGTGCCAGCTCACCTTATTCGGGGGACAATGAGCAGTTCTTC.